These T cell receptor beta chains were read from a single sample in a study of blood T cell repertoires in COVID-19. The repertoire was sequenced with immunoSEQ multiplex PCR; TCRdb's copy has only in-frame clones and lacks some. This table has roughly 200,000 clones, roughly 86% appearing once. Sequenced material: peripheral blood. All receptors derive from a man in his fifties or sixties with acute or convalescent COVID-19. Both conserved end residues are part of each CDR3. The order of the fields is D gene, V gene, clone size, J gene, CDR3 protein, CDR3 DNA. A D gene is named only where the DNA matches it firmly. Size is stated for part of the rows, as once, few or many counts, or as a class when the clone is expanded.

TRBD2	TRBV7-2	NA	TRBJ2-3	CASSLTSGGVRSTDTQYF	TGTGCCAGCAGCCTCACTAGCGGGGGGGTGCGAAGCACAGATACGCAGTATTTT
TRBD2	TRBV18	NA	TRBJ2-1	CASFRGGADEQFF	TGTGCCAGCTTCCGGGGGGGGGCAGATGAGCAGTTCTTC
NA	TRBV3-1/TRBV3-2	NA	TRBJ1-4	CASSQDPATDEKLFF	TGTGCCAGCAGCCAAGACCCTGCCACAGATGAAAAACTGTTTTTT
NA	TRBV29-1	NA	TRBJ1-4	CSVGGRLNEKLFF	TGCAGCGTGGGGGGAAGGCTAAATGAAAAACTGTTTTTT
NA	TRBV7-9	NA	TRBJ1-5	CASSPSSRGGNQPQHF	TGTGCCAGCAGCCCCTCGTCGCGGGGGGGGAATCAGCCCCAGCATTTT
TRBD1	TRBV9	NA	TRBJ1-1	CASSVQGAPNTEAFF	TGTGCCAGCAGCGTACAGGGGGCCCCGAACACTGAAGCTTTCTTT
TRBD2	TRBV9	NA	TRBJ2-2	CASSASGGPLTGELFF	TGTGCCAGCAGCGCATCGGGGGGGCCTCTCACCGGGGAGCTGTTTTTT
TRBD2	TRBV2	NA	TRBJ2-3	CASSRSGGTDTQYF	TGTGCCAGCAGTCGGAGCGGGGGTACAGATACGCAGTATTTT
NA	TRBV6-5	NA	TRBJ2-7	CASSYSTASSYEQYF	TGTGCCAGCAGTTACTCGACTGCCAGCTCCTACGAGCAGTACTTC
TRBD2	TRBV7-2	NA	TRBJ2-7	CASSLVVTSGGPAGEQYF	TGTGCCAGCAGCTTAGTTGTAACTAGCGGGGGGCCGGCGGGAGAGCAGTACTTC
NA	TRBV2	NA	TRBJ1-6	CASSDLRNSPLHF	TGTGCCAGCAGTGACCTCAGGAATTCACCCCTCCACTTT
NA	TRBV30	NA	TRBJ1-3	CAWGDRNRNTIYF	TGTGCCTGGGGTGACAGGAATAGAAACACCATATATTTT
NA	TRBV21-1	few	TRBJ2-1	CASTLIGGPNNEQFF	TGTGCCAGCACCCTAATAGGGGGCCCTAACAATGAGCAGTTCTTC
TRBD2	TRBV6-1	NA	TRBJ2-3	CASSDPRGLAENTDTQYF	TGTGCCAGCAGTGACCCTAGGGGACTAGCGGAAAACACAGATACGCAGTATTTT
NA	TRBV11-2	NA	TRBJ2-5	CASSLLSRETQYF	TGTGCCAGCAGCTTACTCTCCCGGGAGACCCAGTACTTC
TRBD1	TRBV19	NA	TRBJ1-1	CASSTRQGMNTEAFF	TGTGCCAGTAGTACTCGACAGGGGATGAACACTGAAGCTTTCTTT
NA	TRBV7-9	once	TRBJ1-4	CASTPGQSGEKLFF	TGTGCCAGCACACCCGGACAGTCGGGGGAAAAACTGTTTTTT
TRBD1	TRBV9	NA	TRBJ2-1	CASSAWTGNNEQFF	TGTGCCAGCAGCGCCTGGACAGGGAACAATGAGCAGTTCTTC
TRBD2	TRBV11-3	once	TRBJ2-1	CASSHLAGGAEVNEQFF	TGTGCCAGCAGCCATCTAGCGGGGGGGGCCGAGGTCAATGAGCAGTTCTTC
TRBD1	TRBV25-1	NA	TRBJ2-2	CASSECDRVIGELFF	TGTGCCAGCAGTGAATGCGACAGGGTGATCGGGGAGCTGTTTTTT
NA	TRBV30	NA	TRBJ1-1	CAWRLAHTEAFF	TGTGCCTGGAGGCTAGCGCACACTGAAGCTTTCTTT
NA	TRBV19	few	TRBJ2-2	CALGASGTGELFF	TGTGCCCTTGGGGCGTCGGGCACCGGGGAGCTGTTTTTT
NA	TRBV6-5	NA	TRBJ2-3	CASNEGGHLTDTQYF	TGTGCCAGCAACGAAGGGGGACACCTCACAGATACGCAGTATTTT
NA	TRBV5-4	NA	TRBJ2-7	CASSLVLRGSYEQYF	TGTGCCAGCAGCTTGGTGCTCAGGGGATCCTACGAGCAGTACTTC
TRBD1	TRBV7-9	once	TRBJ1-6	CASSVQGRDRGSPLHF	TGTGCCAGCAGCGTACAGGGGAGAGATAGGGGTTCACCCCTCCACTTT
TRBD1	TRBV5-1	NA	TRBJ1-6	CASSRQGSYNSPLHF	TGCGCCAGCAGCCGACAGGGCTCCTATAATTCACCCCTCCACTTT